Given below is one T cell receptor (beta chain) in context. Its antigen is not yet known. Nothing much larger sits one base from this clone, and base qualities are not available. This record comes from a study of T cells in Graves' hyperthyroidism and ophthalmopathy (dated by TCRdb to between 2018 and 2021). Regarding the study in general: Peripheral blood samples were taken at initial diagnosis, before any treatment was given. A discovery cohort of about 100 patients, roughly 45 with Graves' ophthalmopathy and approximately 60 with stable Graves' hyperthyroidism, was used to find distinguishing TCR V-J signatures. An independent validation cohort of 18 to 20 hyperthyroidism patients and approximately 16 patients who later progressed to ophthalmopathy tested prospective prediction of ophthalmopathy. For training and testing, the 100 or so patients in the discovery cohort were randomly divided in a 7:3 ratio. In roughly six Graves' hyperthyroidism patients, the study also compared T-cell repertoires from thyroid tissue with T-cell repertoires from blood. After blood sampling, hyperthyroidism patients were treated with methimazole at a starting dose of 30 mg daily, and ophthalmopathy patients were treated with high-dose intravenous methylprednisolone. The paper describes TCR Vbeta CDR3 sequencing of around 130 peripheral blood samples, made up of fewer than 50 ophthalmopathy patients, roughly 80 hyperthyroidism patients and 17 progressor patients. General conclusions and limits of the study: Blood samples also contained most of the expanded thyroid clonotypes (frequency above 0.001), which suggests that blood repertoires may reflect thyroid immune responses. A model built on a 13 V-J signature distinguished ophthalmopathy from stable hyperthyroidism, reaching roughly 88% sensitivity and approximately 81% specificity in cross-validation and 80%/75% in testing. In validation, progression to ophthalmopathy was predicted by the model with 70.59% sensitivity and just over 72% specificity, a median of around 5.9 months before onset. Sample size was not statistically predetermined, and blinding of investigators to group allocation was not performed.

The V end loses 3 bases and the J end loses 6 bases, and a stretch of 17 bases separates them. Reading from cysteine to phenylalanine, the CDR3 counts 16 amino acids. Left in the record is the CDR3 DNA by itself, 48 bases read in frame from the first base. The TCR beta CDR3 regions were amplified from RNA transcripts. A first-round RT-PCR of the TCR CDR3 used the HTBI primer set with the Qiagen OneStep RT-PCR kit. Libraries were constructed in a second round of multiplex PCR, after which size selection and purification were carried out. The libraries were sequenced on an Illumina HiSeq2000 using paired-end 100 bp reads. In the source study's methods: SOAPnuke was used to process the raw data, removing reads that contained adapters or uncalled bases, had a mean Phred below 15, or lacked an exact match to the constant primer or identifier. COPE v1.2.5 was used to merge the high-quality paired reads, and each unique nucleotide sequence was defined as a clonotype. MiTCR v1.1 was used to align the clonotypes against IMGT TRBV, TRBD and TRBJ reference segments. Only V-J combinations with frequency above 0.0001, covering about 99% of repertoires, were analysed. A TCS score was defined as the ratio of F50 (clonal expansion) to E x V (chaos), with BLOSUM62-based TCRdist applied between CDR3 peptides within each V-J. Welch's t-statistics and random forest reduced fewer than 550 V-J features to about 13, which were used in a naive Bayes classifier (R e1071). Using fastp at Q25 and MiXCR, TCRdb reprocessed the public reads and kept productive beta chains. Under each unique CDR3 protein, matching rows form one entry showing the most common genes and DNA. What appears here as the V and J calls and clone size reflects TCRdb's work, not the paper's. The sample table lists 390,000 or so distinct CDR3 sequences, under 15% of them with a count of one. The ten largest clones represent under 15% of the sample.

Ophthalmopathy patients had moderately to severely active disease, with a Clinical Activity Score of 3 or more, a NOSPECS grade of 4 or more, and a disease duration of less than 3 months. Patients with uncontrolled infections, other autoimmune diseases, pregnancy or lactation were excluded. Clinical symptoms, serum thyroxine and TRAb, thyroid ultrasound, and orbital computed tomography formed the basis for the diagnoses. Ficoll-Paque density gradient centrifugation was used to isolate PBMCs from around 10 ml of fresh peripheral blood. Total RNA was extracted using Trizol reagent, and RNA quality was assessed on an Agilent 2100 Bioanalyzer.

Material for sequencing was blood. The sequence derives from a man younger than 35 with Graves' ophthalmopathy. The rearranged chain carries TRBV12-3 or TRBV12-4 and TRBJ1-4; a confident D gene designation cannot be given. The CDR3 protein sequence reads: CASSFTLPHGDEKLFF. The nucleotides read TGTGCCAGCAGTTTTACACTGCCTCATGGTGATGAAAAACTGTTTTTT.